This is a list of T cell receptor beta chains from one sample in a study of CD8 T cells in ankylosing spondylitis. In TCRdb, the 5' RACE reads were re-called with MiXCR into one record per CDR3 protein. The sample carries around 770,000 distinct CDR3 sequences, about an eighth recorded once. The sequenced sample was blood, either unsorted or a sorted T cell fraction (not recorded which). The receptors originated from a male donor with ankylosing spondylitis. Each CDR3 is given with its conserved first and last residue. D genes are given only for firm matches. Clone size is stated in some rows and not others, as once, few, many or a class when expanded.

clone_size j_call d_call v_call cdr3_nt cdr3_aa
many TRBJ1-1 NA TRBV29-1 TGCAGCGCCGCCGGCTGGGATGAAGCTTTCTTT CSAAGWDEAFF
NA TRBJ2-2 NA TRBV20-1 TGCAGTGCTGCCTCCCGGAGGACCACCGGGGAGCTGTTTTTT CSAASRRTTGELFF
few TRBJ1-1 NA TRBV7-2 TGTGCCAGCAGCGTTGGGGAGGCGAACACTGAAGCTTTCTTT CASSVGEANTEAFF
NA TRBJ1-2 NA TRBV5-1 TGCGCCAGCAGCTTGGTGGAATTCTCGTATGGCTACACCTTC CASSLVEFSYGYTF
NA TRBJ2-7 TRBD2 TRBV10-3 TGTGCCATCAATGAGGGGGGGCGGGAGGCCGAGCAGTACTTC CAINEGGREAEQYF
NA TRBJ2-7 TRBD1 TRBV5-6 TGTGCCAGCAGCCCGGGACAGATAACTCCCTACGAGCAGTACTTC CASSPGQITPYEQYF
few TRBJ1-2 NA TRBV5-1 TGCGCCAGCAGCTTGAGGGCAGCGGAGGATGGCTACACCTTC CASSLRAAEDGYTF
few TRBJ2-3 TRBD1 TRBV7-9 TGTGCCAGCACACAAACTCCGGGACAGGGGACAGATACGCAGTATTTT CASTQTPGQGTDTQYF
NA TRBJ2-5 TRBD2 TRBV10-2 TGCGCCAGCAGATGGGGACTAGCGGGAGTCGGGGAGACCCAGTACTTC CASRWGLAGVGETQYF
NA TRBJ1-2 TRBD1 TRBV19 TGTGCCAGTAGTATCGACAGGGGGCGGCTAGGCTACACCTTC CASSIDRGRLGYTF
few TRBJ2-7 TRBD1 TRBV28 TGTGCCAGCAACACCGGGACAGGGGGAACCTACGAGCAGTACTTC CASNTGTGGTYEQYF
NA TRBJ2-3 NA TRBV3-1 TGTGCCAGCAGCGAGTACGTAGGGCCCATAGATACGCAGTATTTT CASSEYVGPIDTQYF
few TRBJ2-7 NA TRBV20-1 TGCAGTTCCTCGGACAAGACCTACGAGCAGTACTTC CSSSDKTYEQYF
many TRBJ1-1 NA TRBV20-1 TGCAGTGCTGGCCGGGGAGGGCCGAACACTGAAGCTTTCTTT CSAGRGGPNTEAFF
NA TRBJ2-7 TRBD2 TRBV11-1 TGTGCCAGCAGAAGACCGGGTACTAGCGAGAAGCAGTACTTC CASRRPGTSEKQYF
few TRBJ1-3 TRBD1 TRBV2 TGTGCCAGCAGCGGACAGGGTCGAAACACCATATATTTT CASSGQGRNTIYF
NA TRBJ2-7 NA TRBV5-6 TGTGCCAGCAGCCCGGGGCGGATCAACGAGCAGTACTTC CASSPGRINEQYF
NA TRBJ2-5 NA TRBV6-5 TGTGCCAGCAGTTACTCGGCCAGGGCCCAAGAGACCCAGTACTTC CASSYSARAQETQYF
few TRBJ1-3 NA TRBV12-3/TRBV12-4 TGTGCCAGCAGTTTGCCTTTACGATACTCTGGAAACACCATATATTTT CASSLPLRYSGNTIYF
NA TRBJ2-1 TRBD1 TRBV6-2/TRBV6-3 TGTGCCAGCACTTACGGACAGGGCAGCTACAATGAGCAGTTCTTC CASTYGQGSYNEQFF
many TRBJ2-5 TRBD1 TRBV5-1 TGCGCCAGCAGCTTCTCCGGGACAGGGAGGTCAGAGACCCAGTACTTC CASSFSGTGRSETQYF
NA TRBJ2-7 TRBD2 TRBV7-9 TGTGCCAGCAGCTCCATCGGGACTAGCGTCAACGAGCAGTACTTC CASSSIGTSVNEQYF
NA TRBJ2-7 NA TRBV20-1 TGCAGTGCTAGGGGGACCTCTCACCGGGAGCAGTACTTC CSARGTSHREQYF
many TRBJ1-1 TRBD1 TRBV5-1 TGCGCCAGCAGCCCGGACAGGGGGCGGACTGAAGCTTTCTTT CASSPDRGRTEAFF
many TRBJ2-7 NA TRBV12-3/TRBV12-4 TGTGCCAGCAGTTCTATACCTGACAGTCCTGGCGAGCAGTACTTC CASSSIPDSPGEQYF
few TRBJ2-2 NA TRBV10-3 TGTGCCATCAGTGAGCGGGTGAACACCGGGGAGCTGTTTTTT CAISERVNTGELFF
NA TRBJ2-7 TRBD2 TRBV10-3 TGTGCCATCAGAGCGGGGAAGTCCTCCTACGAGCAGTACTTC CAIRAGKSSYEQYF
few TRBJ1-2 TRBD1 TRBV5-1 TGCGCCAGCAGCTTGGCCGAGACAGGGTATGGTGGCTACACCTTC CASSLAETGYGGYTF
few TRBJ1-2 NA TRBV4-2 TGTGCCAGCAGCCAAGGTAACAGGGTAAACTATGGCTACACCTTC CASSQGNRVNYGYTF
many TRBJ2-3 NA TRBV29-1 TGCAGCGTTGCCAGGGCGACAGATACGCAGTATTTT CSVARATDTQYF
few TRBJ2-1 TRBD2 TRBV7-2 TGTGCCAGCAGCCCGGGGGGGGCGGGCTACAATGAGCAGTTCTTC CASSPGGAGYNEQFF
few TRBJ2-3 TRBD2 TRBV7-2 TGTGCCAGCAGCTCTTGGGGACTAGCGGGCACAGATACGCAGTATTTT CASSSWGLAGTDTQYF
few TRBJ1-1 NA TRBV7-2 TGTGCCAGCAGCTCTGGGGCGTCAAAAGCTTTCTTT CASSSGASKAFF
NA TRBJ2-2 TRBD1 TRBV6-4 TGTGCCAGCAGCTTAGGACAGGGGGCAAGCACCGGGGAGCTGTTTTTT CASSLGQGASTGELFF
many TRBJ2-1 TRBD2 TRBV20-1 TGCAGTGCTAGAACTAGCGGGGATTACAATGAGCAGTTCTTC CSARTSGDYNEQFF
few TRBJ2-1 NA TRBV20-1 TGCAGTGCTAGGACCAGGGGGGAAGAGTTCTTC CSARTRGEEFF
few TRBJ1-2 NA TRBV7-2 TGTGCCAGCAGCTTAGTGGGGTCGGCGCGGGGCTACACCTTC CASSLVGSARGYTF
many TRBJ1-2 TRBD1 TRBV28 TGTGCCAGCAGGACAGGGTTCTATGGCTACACCTTC CASRTGFYGYTF
NA TRBJ2-7 TRBD1 TRBV3-1 TGTGCCAGCAGCCAAGACAGGGACAGGGCTTACGAGCAGTACTTC CASSQDRDRAYEQYF
NA TRBJ2-2 NA TRBV7-2 TGTGCCAGCAGCCCCCGACAGGTTCTCACCGGGGAGCTGTTTTTT CASSPRQVLTGELFF
NA TRBJ2-5 NA TRBV5-1 TGCGCCAGCGCGACGTGGGGAGCAGAGACCCAGTACTTC CASATWGAETQYF
NA TRBJ2-1 TRBD2 TRBV6-2/TRBV6-3 TGTGCCAGCAGATTAGCGGGGGGGAGCTCCTACAATGAGCAGTTCTTC CASRLAGGSSYNEQFF
few TRBJ2-5 NA TRBV20-1 TGCAGTGCTAGAGATACCCGGTTACAAGAGACCCAGTACTTC CSARDTRLQETQYF
few TRBJ1-6 NA TRBV20-1 TGCAGTGCTAGCGGGCTTTTGGATTCACCCCTCCACTTT CSASGLLDSPLHF
many TRBJ2-2 TRBD1 TRBV6-1 TGTGCCAGCTCGCCCAGGGGGCGAAACACCGGGGAGCTGTTTTTT CASSPRGRNTGELFF
NA TRBJ2-6 NA TRBV6-1 TGTGCCAGCAGTGAAGTTTGGACAACTGGGGCCAACGTCCTGACTTTC CASSEVWTTGANVLTF
few TRBJ1-6 NA TRBV6-5 TGTGCCAGCAGTTTACAGGGTCTGATCTATAATTCACCCCTCCACTTT CASSLQGLIYNSPLHF
many TRBJ2-3 NA TRBV20-1 TGCAGTGCTAGTCTACACACAGATACGCAGTATTTT CSASLHTDTQYF
NA TRBJ1-5 NA TRBV2 TGTGCCAGCACAGGGAGCTGGGGTGGCCCCCAGCATTTT CASTGSWGGPQHF
few TRBJ2-4 NA TRBV20-1 TGCAGTGCGCGAAAAAACATTCAGTACTTC CSARKNIQYF
few TRBJ2-2 TRBD2 TRBV12-5 TGTGCTAGTGGTTTGGTACCGGGTAGCGGGAGTGTGAACACCGGGGAGCTGTTTTTT CASGLVPGSGSVNTGELFF
few TRBJ1-1 NA TRBV7-2 TGTGCCAGCAGCTTGAGGGGAGTCACTGAAGCTTTCTTT CASSLRGVTEAFF
few TRBJ1-1 NA TRBV12-3/TRBV12-4 TGTGCCAGCAGCCCCCGACGACAGGCTGAAGCTTTCTTT CASSPRRQAEAFF
NA TRBJ2-7 NA TRBV6-2/TRBV6-3 TGTGCCAGCAGCATTCTTACGGACACCATTTACGAGCAGTACTTC CASSILTDTIYEQYF
NA TRBJ2-7 NA TRBV20-1 TGCAGTGCTAGAGATCCGACAGACTACGAGCAGTACTTC CSARDPTDYEQYF
NA TRBJ1-5 NA TRBV28 TGTGCCAGCAGTTCTACCGAGGGCGGCTATCAGCCCCAGCATTTT CASSSTEGGYQPQHF
many TRBJ2-5 NA TRBV29-1 TGCAGCGTTGGGGGGCTAACCAGGAAAGAGACCCAGTACTTC CSVGGLTRKETQYF